Each of the 8 T cell receptor beta chains below was sequenced from the same sample in a study of blood T cells in healthy people across ages. A J-beta primer mix and a sample-barcoded 5' primer were used in a second PCR of roughly 7 to 12 cycles. Each CDR3 protein gets one entry after TCRdb re-called the 5' RACE reads with MiXCR. The data contain more than 1,400,000 distinct CDR3 sequences, around 39% of them singletons. The sample taken for sequencing was blood. The receptors were sampled from a woman aged 18-29 years in good health.

The chain has TRBV7-3 and TRBJ2-4; unclear D gene. The V gene lost 2 bases and the J gene lost 4 bases, with 12 bases spanning the gap. This CDR3 comprises 15 residues. CDR1 SGHTA and CDR2 FQGTGA come from the germline V gene. The CDR3: CASSLFQGSKNIQYF. The CDR3 coding sequence is TGTGCCAGCAGCTTATTTCAAGGGTCGAAAAACATTCAGTACTTC.

This clonotype was detected a few times. V and J are TRBV6-5 and TRBJ2-1; 7 nucleotides line up with TRBD1. This CDR3 region has 16 residues. V dropped 2 bases and J dropped 6; count of bases not matched to a gene: 10. Looked up from germline, CDR1 is MNHEY and CDR2 is SVGAGI. CDR3: CASSYLSSTGSNEQFF. CDR3 nucleotide sequence: TGTGCCAGCAGTTACCTTTCCTCGACAGGGAGCAATGAGCAGTTCTTC.

This clonotype was recorded a few times. The chain carries TRBV11-1 and TRBJ2-7; D may be TRBD2 (5 bases). Germline V gene sequence: CDR1 SGHAT, CDR2 FQDESV (reference sequence). The CDR3 loop spans 16 amino acids. V was shortened by 0 bases and J by 3 bases, with 15 bases between the two germline ends. The CDR3 protein is CASSLAPGNSGYEQYF. The CDR3 coding sequence is TGTGCCAGCAGCTTAGCGCCGGGGAACTCCGGCTACGAGCAGTACTTC.

This clonotype was recorded only once. This rearrangement joins TRBV12-3 or TRBV12-4 to TRBJ2-1, with a possible D match to TRBD1 (6 bases). V lost 1 base, J lost 6 bases, and 13 bases lay in between. This CDR3 spans 15 amino acids. The CDR3 DNA reads TGTGCCAGCAGTTTAGGGGGGCGCTGGGGCAATGAGCAGTTCTTC. Its translation is CASSLGGRWGNEQFF.

The V and J genes are TRBV29-1 and TRBJ2-7; TRBD2 might be the D (7 bases). This CDR3 is 15 amino acids long. Germline CDR1 and CDR2: SQVTM and ANQGSEA. V shed 7 bases and J shed 1 base, with 20 bases lying between them. CDR3 DNA sequence: TGCAGCGCCGGGGGGCAGGGAGGGTCTTCCTACGAGCAGTACTTC. Protein: CSAGGQGGSSYEQYF.

The sample holds a few counts of this clonotype. This rearrangement joins TRBV4-2 to TRBJ2-3; D is uncertain. The CDR3 spans 16 residues. Trimming removed 0 bases at V and 1 base at J, with 11 bases between. Germline CDR1 LGHNA, CDR2 YNFKEQ. CDR3 loop: CASSQENYLGTDTQYF. DNA for the CDR3: TGTGCCAGCAGCCAAGAAAACTACTTGGGCACAGATACGCAGTATTTT.

This clonotype was observed a handful of times. The chain couples TRBV11-2 to TRBJ2-3, with 9 bases matching TRBD2. This CDR3 region has 17 residues. V was pared by 7 bases and J by 0 bases, with 11 bases of the junction left unmatched. Per germline, CDR1 SGHAT and CDR2 FQNNGV. The CDR3: CASIPFAGGQSTDTQYF. In nucleotides, the CDR3 is TGTGCCAGCATCCCATTCGCGGGGGGGCAAAGCACAGATACGCAGTATTTT.

This clonotype was counted a few times. The V gene is TRBV13, the J gene TRBJ2-7; D unresolved. The CDR3 contains 11 residues. V was clipped by 7 bases and J by 5 bases, with 9 bases between them. Germline lookup yields CDR1 PRHDT and CDR2 FYEKMQ (reference sequence). CDR3 coding DNA: TGTGCCAGCACCAAACGCGACGAGCAGTACTTC. Amino acid sequence: CASTKRDEQYF.